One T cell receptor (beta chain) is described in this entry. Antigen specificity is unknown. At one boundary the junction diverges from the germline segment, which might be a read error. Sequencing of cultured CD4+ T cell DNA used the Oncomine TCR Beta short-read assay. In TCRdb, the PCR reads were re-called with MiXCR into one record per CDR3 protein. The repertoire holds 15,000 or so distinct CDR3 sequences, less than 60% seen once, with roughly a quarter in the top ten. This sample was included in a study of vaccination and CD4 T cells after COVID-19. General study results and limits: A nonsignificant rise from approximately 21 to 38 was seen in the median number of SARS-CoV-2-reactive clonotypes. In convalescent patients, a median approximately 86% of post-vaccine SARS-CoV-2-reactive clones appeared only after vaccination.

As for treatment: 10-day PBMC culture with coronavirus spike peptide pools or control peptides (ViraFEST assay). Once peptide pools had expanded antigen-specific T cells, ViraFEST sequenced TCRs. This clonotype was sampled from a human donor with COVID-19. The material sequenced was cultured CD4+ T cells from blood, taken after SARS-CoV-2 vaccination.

Here the CDR3 DNA reads TGTGTCAGCAGCCTTGACAGGGGTAGCACAGATACGCAGTATTTT. Its translation: CVSSLDRGSTDTQYF. The genes are TRBV7-3 and TRBJ2-3; 8 nucleotides align to TRBD1. This CDR3 has 15 residues. Germline loops: CDR1 SGHTA, CDR2 FQGTGA.